This T cell receptor beta chain came from a study of cytomegalovirus exposure and HLA in healthy donors. Study outcomes and limitations: Immune exposure information available was restricted to CMV serostatus. Data from an earlier analysis indicated that most TCR beta V segments were productive either about 87% or about 30% of the time.

Germline V gene sequence: CDR1 MNHNS, CDR2 SASEGT. The CDR3 contains 15 residues. The V and J ends lost 7 bases and 1 base, in that order; junction bases with no gene match: 8. The PCR had 60 Vbeta and 13 Jbeta primers. TCRdb keeps only in-frame clones here, not all; method: immunoSEQ multiplex PCR. Among 300,000 or so clones listed, roughly 81% were seen once. Comments on this clone: The antigen is unknown.

This chain joins TRBV6-1 and TRBJ2-5; 8 nucleotides line up with TRBD2. The clonotype was recovered from a woman between 40 and 55 years old in good health and CMV-seropositive. The material sequenced was PBMCs. The CDR3 region is CASKTGRVGQETQYF. CDR3 sequence (DNA): TGTGCCAGCAAAACCGGGAGGGTTGGCCAAGAGACCCAGTACTTC.